These 20 T cell receptor beta chains were all obtained from the same sample, sequenced in a study of T cells in localized non-small cell lung cancer. The repertoire was sequenced with immunoSEQ multiplex PCR; TCRdb's copy has only in-frame clones and lacks some. The sample has under 55,000 clones, 80% seen once. The material was PBMCs, obtained before any cancer treatment. These receptors all stem from a woman aged 35-75 years with stage II lung adenocarcinoma.

The rearrangement joins TRBV28 to TRBJ2-3, with TRBD2 matching 8 bases. V was pared by 6 bases and J by 2 bases, with 7 bases of the junction left unmatched. CDR1 MDHEN and CDR2 SYDVKM come from the germline V gene. CDR3 length: 15 residues. The DNA for the CDR3 is TGTGCCAGCAGCGAGGCGGGGGGATACACAGATACGCAGTATTTT. Its translation: CASSEAGGYTDTQYF.

This chain uses TRBV6-5 with TRBJ1-1, with D tentatively TRBD1 (5 bases). Looked up from germline, CDR1 is MNHEY and CDR2 is SVGAGI. This CDR3 has 13 residues. Trimming pared 2 bases from V and 6 bases from J, leaving 10 bases between. Here the CDR3 DNA reads TGTGCCAGCAGTTACGGGGGGGGTTCTGAAGCTTTCTTT. Amino acids: CASSYGGGSEAFF.

This CDR3 is CASSLVGGPADTQYF. The CDR3 region has the DNA TGTGCCAGCAGCTTAGTGGGGGGGCCCGCAGATACGCAGTATTTT. The genes are TRBV7-2 and TRBJ2-3; D is perhaps TRBD2 (7 bases). Per the germline V gene, CDR1 is SGHTA and CDR2 is FQGNSA. The ends were cut back, 1 base at V and 4 bases at J, with 12 bases in the middle. The CDR3 length is 15 residues.

This clone has only a few counts. This sequence joins TRBV19 and TRBJ1-5; 7 nucleotides match TRBD1. The germline V gene encodes CDR1 LNHDA and CDR2 SQIVND (reference sequence). Trimming cost V 6 bases and J 0 bases; bases outside gene matches: 8. CDR3 size: 16 residues. CDR3 protein: CASSPQGFYSNQPQHF. The CDR3 DNA reads as TGTGCCAGTAGCCCACAGGGGTTTTATAGCAATCAGCCCCAGCATTTT.

The gene calls are TRBV6-1 and TRBJ2-7, with 9 positions matching TRBD2. The CDR3 length is 15 residues. Trimming at V came to 3 bases and at J to 3 bases, leaving 6 bases not matched to a gene. Germline V gives CDR1 MNHNS, CDR2 SASEGT. CDR3 sequence reads: CASSEGSGGLYEQYF. The CDR3 nucleotides read TGTGCCAGCAGTGAGGGTAGCGGGGGCCTCTACGAGCAGTACTTC.

The gene calls are TRBV6-1 and TRBJ1-2; 12 nucleotides match TRBD1. The CDR3 is 13 residues long. Germline assignment: CDR1 MNHNS and CDR2 SASEGT. V was pared by 6 bases and J by 8 bases, with 4 bases of the junction left unmatched. CDR3 region: CASRGQGADGYTF. The DNA for the CDR3 is TGTGCCAGCAGGGGACAGGGGGCGGACGGCTACACCTTC.

This sequence joins TRBV6-6 and TRBJ1-1; D remains unclear. V lost 5 bases to trimming and J lost 1 base, with 5 bases between them. CDR1 is MNHNY, CDR2 SVGAGI, per germline (reference sequence). The CDR3 length is 12 residues. The CDR3 DNA reads as TGTGCCAGCAGTCTGGCGAACACTGAAGCTTTCTTT. Amino acids: CASSLANTEAFF.

The chain joins TRBV18 to TRBJ1-5; 8 bases fit TRBD1. After removal of 4 bases from V and 0 bases from J, the junction contained 2 bases not matched to a gene. Germline CDR1 is KGHSH and CDR2 is LQKENI. The CDR3 loop spans 15 amino acids. DNA of the CDR3: TGTGCCAGCTCACTGGACAGGGTTAGCAATCAGCCCCAGCATTTT. The encoded protein is CASSLDRVSNQPQHF.

The V gene is TRBV19, the J gene TRBJ2-7; TRBD1 agrees at 8 bases. After removal of 4 bases from V and 4 bases from J, the junction contained 9 bases not matched to a gene. The CDR3 contains 15 residues. Germline loops: CDR1 LNHDA, CDR2 SQIVND (reference sequence). CDR3 sequence reads: CASSTWTGLRYEQYF. The CDR3, as DNA: TGTGCCAGTAGTACATGGACAGGGCTCCGTTACGAGCAGTACTTC.

The rearrangement joins TRBV19 to TRBJ1-5, with 10 bases aligning to TRBD1. The CDR3 length is 15 residues. CDR1 is LNHDA, CDR2 SQIVND, per germline (reference sequence). V lost 7 bases to trimming and J lost 2 bases; unmatched junction nucleotides: 5. CDR3 DNA: TGTGCCAGTACTATGACAGGGGGCGGCAATCAGCCCCAGCATTTT. Translation gives CASTMTGGGNQPQHF.

V usage is TRBV28 and J usage is TRBJ2-2; 7 bases map to TRBD2. V shed 3 bases, J shed 4 bases, and the junction held 5 bases outside the gene matches. The germline gives CDR1 MDHEN, CDR2 SYDVKM. CDR3 length: 15 residues. This CDR3 reads CASSFSGWATGELFF. CDR3 DNA sequence: TGTGCCAGCAGTTTTAGCGGGTGGGCCACCGGGGAGCTGTTTTTT.

This sequence joins TRBV7-6 and TRBJ2-1, with D possibly matching TRBD1 (6 bases). Germline lookup yields CDR1 SGHVS and CDR2 FNYEAQ. The V end was cut by 5 bases, the J end by 8 bases, with 22 bases between. The CDR3 loop spans 16 amino acids. The CDR3 loop is CASSAPGHPIGDEQFF. CDR3 nucleotide sequence: TGTGCCAGCAGCGCCCCGGGACACCCTATTGGCGATGAGCAGTTCTTC. The whole variable domain, remainder taken from reference TRBV7-6 and TRBJ2-1, is GAGVSQSPRYKVTKRGQDVALRCDPISGHVSLYWYRQALGQGPEFLTYFNYEAQQDKSGLPNDRFSAERPEGSISTLTIQRTEQRDSAMYRCASSAPGHPIGDEQFFGPGTRLTVL.

This clone has a single count. The chain uses TRBV28 and TRBJ1-1; D is unclear. Germline V gene data show CDR1 as MDHEN and CDR2 as SYDVKM. V was cut by 10 bases and J by 0 bases, with 6 bases left in between. CDR3 length equals 11 residues. The CDR3 is CAISLNTEAFF. In DNA, the CDR3 is TGTGCCATTTCACTGAACACTGAAGCTTTCTTT.

This clone was counted once. The genes are TRBV15 and TRBJ1-1, with D uncertain. Germline V gene data show CDR1 as LNHNV and CDR2 as YYDKDF (reference sequence). The CDR3 is 14 amino acids. V dropped 7 bases and J dropped 3 bases, with 15 bases sitting between them. CDR3 protein: CATTMGREDTEAFF. CDR3 nucleotide sequence: TGTGCCACCACCATGGGAAGGGAGGACACTGAAGCTTTCTTT.

This chain links TRBV5-1 with TRBJ2-3; 11 bases map to TRBD2. The ends lost 7 bases at V and 5 bases at J; junction bases unmatched: 6. The CDR3 has 14 residues. CDR1 is SGHRS and CDR2 is YFSETQ in the germline V gene. The CDR3 loop is CASDSGGARDTQYF. As DNA, the CDR3 is TGCGCCAGCGATAGCGGGGGGGCCAGAGATACGCAGTATTTT.

The chain uses TRBV27 and TRBJ1-2; no reliable D call. The CDR3 runs to 13 residues. Per the germline V gene, CDR1 is MNHEY and CDR2 is SMNVEV (reference sequence). V was cut by 0 bases and J by 8 bases, with 10 bases left in between. CDR3 amino acids: CASSLSGREGYTF. In DNA, the CDR3 is TGTGCCAGCAGTTTATCAGGGCGAGAAGGCTACACCTTC.

This clone showed up just a few times. The rearrangement joins TRBV5-1 to TRBJ2-3; the match to TRBD2 covers 11 bases. Germline V gives CDR1 SGHRS, CDR2 YFSETQ. The CDR3 runs to 19 residues. Unmatched junction bases numbered 12, after V lost 1 base and J lost 2 bases. This chain's CDR3 is CASSLLNTSGGLTTDTQYF. For the CDR3, the DNA is TGCGCCAGCAGCTTGTTAAACACTAGCGGGGGCCTTACCACAGATACGCAGTATTTT.

The chain combines TRBV6-5 with TRBJ1-1; no reliable D call. The CDR3 contains 14 residues. The V end was cut by 6 bases, the J end by 1 base, with 12 bases between. Germline V gene sequence: CDR1 MNHEY, CDR2 SVGAGI. The CDR3 sequence is CASRTSWGNTEAFF. CDR3 in DNA: TGTGCCAGCAGAACGTCTTGGGGGAACACTGAAGCTTTCTTT.

This chain joins TRBV5-4 and TRBJ2-2; 9 bases fit TRBD1. The CDR3 length is 16 residues. Germline V gene sequence: CDR1 SGHNT, CDR2 YYREEE (reference sequence). J gave up 5 bases and V 2 bases, and 7 bases lay outside the gene matches. This CDR3 reads CASSFGADRGTGELFF. As DNA, the CDR3 is TGTGCCAGCAGCTTCGGGGCCGACAGGGGGACCGGGGAGCTGTTTTTT. The whole variable domain, remainder taken from reference TRBV5-4 and TRBJ2-2, is ETGVTQSPTHLIKTRGQQVTLRCSSQSGHNTVSWYQQALGQGPQFIFQYYREEENGRGNFPPRFSGLQFPNYSSELNVNALELDDSALYLCASSFGADRGTGELFFGEGSRLTVL.

The rearrangement links TRBV18 to TRBJ2-1; D gene uncertain. Germline CDR1 and CDR2: KGHSH and LQKENI. V was clipped by 2 bases and J by 5 bases, with 10 bases between them. There are 14 residues in the CDR3. CDR3 sequence: CASSPGNTNNEQFF. CDR3 bases: TGTGCCAGCTCACCAGGGAACACTAACAATGAGCAGTTCTTC.